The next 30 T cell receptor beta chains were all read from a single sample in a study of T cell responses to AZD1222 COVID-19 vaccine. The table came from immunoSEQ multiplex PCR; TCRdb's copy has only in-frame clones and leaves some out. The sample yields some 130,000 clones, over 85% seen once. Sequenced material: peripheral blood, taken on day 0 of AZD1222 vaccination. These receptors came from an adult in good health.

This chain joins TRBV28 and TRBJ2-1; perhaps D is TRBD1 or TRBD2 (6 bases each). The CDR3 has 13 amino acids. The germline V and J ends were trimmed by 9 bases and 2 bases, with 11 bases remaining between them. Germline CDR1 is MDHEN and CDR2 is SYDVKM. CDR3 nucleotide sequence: TGTGCCAGTTCCGGGGGCGCCTACAATGAGCAGTTCTTC. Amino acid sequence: CASSGGAYNEQFF.

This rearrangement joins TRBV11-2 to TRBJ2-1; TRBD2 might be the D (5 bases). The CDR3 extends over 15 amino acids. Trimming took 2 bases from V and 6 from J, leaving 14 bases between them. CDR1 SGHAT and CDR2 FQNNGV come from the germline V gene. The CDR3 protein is CASSLSFSVGNEQFF. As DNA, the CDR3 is TGTGCCAGCAGCTTAAGTTTTAGCGTGGGCAATGAGCAGTTCTTC.

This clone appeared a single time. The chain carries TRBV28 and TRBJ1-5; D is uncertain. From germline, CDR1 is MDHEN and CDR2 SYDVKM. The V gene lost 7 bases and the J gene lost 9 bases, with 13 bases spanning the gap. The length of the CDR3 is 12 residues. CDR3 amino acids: CASTEPSSPQHF. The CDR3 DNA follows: TGTGCCAGCACAGAACCCAGTTCGCCCCAGCATTTT.

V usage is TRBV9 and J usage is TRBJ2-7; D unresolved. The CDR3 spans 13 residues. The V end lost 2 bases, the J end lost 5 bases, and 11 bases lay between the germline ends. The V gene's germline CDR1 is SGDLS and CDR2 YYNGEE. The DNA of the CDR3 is TGTGCCAGCAGCGTTGCGGCCTGGAACGAGCAGTACTTC. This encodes CASSVAAWNEQYF.

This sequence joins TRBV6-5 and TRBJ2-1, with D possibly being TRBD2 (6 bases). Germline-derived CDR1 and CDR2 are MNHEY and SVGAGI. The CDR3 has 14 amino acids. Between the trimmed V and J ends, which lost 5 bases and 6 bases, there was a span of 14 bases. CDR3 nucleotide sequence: TGTGCCAGCAGTCAGACTAGTGAAGTCAATGAGCAGTTCTTC. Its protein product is CASSQTSEVNEQFF.

CDR3 amino acids: CASSLVPGTEAFF. CDR3 coding DNA: TGTGCCAGCAGTTTAGTCCCGGGCACTGAAGCTTTCTTT. This rearrangement joins TRBV12-3 or TRBV12-4 to TRBJ1-1; unclear D gene. V lost 1 base, J lost 4 bases, and 7 bases lay in between. The CDR3 totals 13 residues.

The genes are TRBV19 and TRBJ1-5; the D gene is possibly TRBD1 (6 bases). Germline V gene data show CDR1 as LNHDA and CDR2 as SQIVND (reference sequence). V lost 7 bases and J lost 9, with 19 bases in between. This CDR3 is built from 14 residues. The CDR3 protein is CASTGRGPDPPQHF. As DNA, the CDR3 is TGTGCCAGTACAGGGCGGGGGCCGGATCCGCCCCAGCATTTT.

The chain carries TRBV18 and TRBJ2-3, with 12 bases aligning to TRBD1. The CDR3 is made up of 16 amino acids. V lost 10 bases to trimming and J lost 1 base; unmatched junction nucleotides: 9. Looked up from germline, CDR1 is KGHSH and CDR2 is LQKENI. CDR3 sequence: CAIPGQGASRTDTQYF. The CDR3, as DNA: TGTGCCATTCCGGGACAGGGGGCCTCTCGCACAGATACGCAGTATTTT.

The CDR3 spells CASSYRAGGPSTDTQYF. CDR3 DNA: TGCGCCAGCAGCTATCGGGCGGGGGGGCCGAGCACAGATACGCAGTATTTT. This chain joins TRBV4-1 and TRBJ2-3; 9 bases align to TRBD2. The V and J ends lost 5 bases and 0 bases, in that order; junction bases with no gene match: 9. Germline V lookup: CDR1 MGHRA, CDR2 YSYEKL. The CDR3 runs to 17 residues.

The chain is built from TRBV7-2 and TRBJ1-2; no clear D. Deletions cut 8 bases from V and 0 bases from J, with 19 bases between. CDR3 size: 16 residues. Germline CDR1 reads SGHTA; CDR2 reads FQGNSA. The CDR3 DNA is TGTGCCAGCCACGACATAATCGGGCCAGCTAACTATGGCTACACCTTC. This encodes CASHDIIGPANYGYTF.

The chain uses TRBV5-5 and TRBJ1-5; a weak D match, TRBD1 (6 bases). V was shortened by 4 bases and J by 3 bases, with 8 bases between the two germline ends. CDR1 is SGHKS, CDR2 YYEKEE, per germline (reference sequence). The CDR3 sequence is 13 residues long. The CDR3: CASSPGDNQPQHF. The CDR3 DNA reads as TGTGCCAGCAGCCCAGGGGACAATCAGCCCCAGCATTTT.

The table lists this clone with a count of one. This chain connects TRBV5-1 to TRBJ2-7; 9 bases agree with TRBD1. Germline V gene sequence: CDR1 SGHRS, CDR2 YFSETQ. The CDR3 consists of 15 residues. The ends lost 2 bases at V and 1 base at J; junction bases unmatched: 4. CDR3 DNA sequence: TGCGCCAGCAGCTTTAGGACAGGGGTTTCCTACGAGCAGTACTTC. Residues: CASSFRTGVSYEQYF.

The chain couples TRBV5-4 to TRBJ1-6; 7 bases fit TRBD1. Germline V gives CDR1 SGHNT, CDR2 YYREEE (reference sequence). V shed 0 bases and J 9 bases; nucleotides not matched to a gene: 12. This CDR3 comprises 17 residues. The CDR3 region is CASSLGLRAGGFSPLHF. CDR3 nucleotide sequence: TGTGCCAGCAGCTTGGGCCTCCGTGCAGGGGGGTTTTCACCCCTCCACTTT.

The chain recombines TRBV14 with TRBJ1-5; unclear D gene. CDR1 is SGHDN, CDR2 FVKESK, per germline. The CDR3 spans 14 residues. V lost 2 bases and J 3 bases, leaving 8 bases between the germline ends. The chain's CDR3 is CASSQYGFNQPQHF. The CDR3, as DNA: TGTGCCAGCAGCCAATACGGGTTCAATCAGCCCCAGCATTTT.

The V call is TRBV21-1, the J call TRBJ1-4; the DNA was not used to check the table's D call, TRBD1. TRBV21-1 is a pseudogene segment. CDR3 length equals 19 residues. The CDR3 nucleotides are TGTGCCAGCAGCAACACCCGACCAATTACGTCAGGGCGTCCTGAAAAACTGTTTTTT. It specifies CASSNTRPITSGRPEKLFF.

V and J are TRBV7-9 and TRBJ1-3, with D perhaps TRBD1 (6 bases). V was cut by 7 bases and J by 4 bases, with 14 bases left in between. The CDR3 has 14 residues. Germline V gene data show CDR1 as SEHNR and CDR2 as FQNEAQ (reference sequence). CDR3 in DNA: TGTGCCAGCAAGATACAGGGATCCGGAAACACCATATATTTT. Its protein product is CASKIQGSGNTIYF.

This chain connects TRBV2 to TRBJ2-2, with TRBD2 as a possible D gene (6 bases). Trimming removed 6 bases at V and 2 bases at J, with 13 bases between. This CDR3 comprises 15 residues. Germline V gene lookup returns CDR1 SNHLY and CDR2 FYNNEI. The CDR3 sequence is CASSLMGGNTGELFF. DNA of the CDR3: TGTGCCAGCAGCCTGATGGGGGGTAACACCGGGGAGCTGTTTTTT.

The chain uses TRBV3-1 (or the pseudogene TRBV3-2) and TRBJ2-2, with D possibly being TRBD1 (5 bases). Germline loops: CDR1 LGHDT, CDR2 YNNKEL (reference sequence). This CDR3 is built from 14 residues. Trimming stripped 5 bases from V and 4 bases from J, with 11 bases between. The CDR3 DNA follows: TGTGCCAGCAGCAGGGGTTCGGGCACCGGGGAGCTGTTTTTT. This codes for CASSRGSGTGELFF.

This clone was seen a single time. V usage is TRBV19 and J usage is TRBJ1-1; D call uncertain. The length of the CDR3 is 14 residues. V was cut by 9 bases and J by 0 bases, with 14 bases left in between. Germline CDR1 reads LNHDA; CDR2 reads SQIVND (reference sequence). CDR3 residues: CASKTMIMNTEAFF. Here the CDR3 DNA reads TGTGCCAGCAAGACAATGATTATGAACACTGAAGCTTTCTTT.

CDR3 bases: TGCAGCGTTGGGGCGGGGGCTAATGAGCAGTTCTTC. This sequence encodes CSVGAGANEQFF. The rearrangement uses TRBV29-1 and TRBJ2-1, with D maybe TRBD2 (7 bases). The V end lost 4 bases, the J end lost 7 bases, and 11 bases lay between the germline ends. Germline assignment: CDR1 SQVTM and CDR2 ANQGSEA. This CDR3 is 12 amino acids long.

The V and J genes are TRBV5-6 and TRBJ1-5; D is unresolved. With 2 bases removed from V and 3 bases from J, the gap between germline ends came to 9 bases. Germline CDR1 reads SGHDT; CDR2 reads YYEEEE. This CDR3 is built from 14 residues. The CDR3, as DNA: TGTGCCAGCAGCTTAAGACGGAACAATCAGCCCCAGCATTTT. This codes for CASSLRRNNQPQHF.

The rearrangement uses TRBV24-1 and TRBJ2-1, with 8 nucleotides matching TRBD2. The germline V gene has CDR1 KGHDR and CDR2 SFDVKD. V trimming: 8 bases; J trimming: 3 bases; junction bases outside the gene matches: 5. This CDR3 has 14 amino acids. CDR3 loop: CATNSGENYNEQFF. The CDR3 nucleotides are TGTGCCACCAATAGCGGGGAGAACTACAATGAGCAGTTCTTC.

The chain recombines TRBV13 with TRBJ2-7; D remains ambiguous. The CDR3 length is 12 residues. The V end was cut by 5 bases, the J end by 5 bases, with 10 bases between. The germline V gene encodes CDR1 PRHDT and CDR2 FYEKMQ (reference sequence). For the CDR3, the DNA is TGTGCCAGCAGCCGAGCACTCCACGAGCAGTACTTC. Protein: CASSRALHEQYF.

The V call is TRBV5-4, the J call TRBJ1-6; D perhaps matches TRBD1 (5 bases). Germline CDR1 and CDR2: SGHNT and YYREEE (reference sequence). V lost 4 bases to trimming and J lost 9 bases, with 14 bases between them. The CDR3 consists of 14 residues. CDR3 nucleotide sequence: TGTGCCAGCAGCCAAGGAGGGGTAGGTTCACCCCTCCACTTT. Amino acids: CASSQGGVGSPLHF.

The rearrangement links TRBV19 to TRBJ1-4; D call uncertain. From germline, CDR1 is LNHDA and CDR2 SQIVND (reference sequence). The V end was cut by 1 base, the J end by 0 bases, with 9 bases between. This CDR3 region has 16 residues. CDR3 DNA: TGTGCCAGTAGTATAGGAACCGTGTCAACTAATGAAAAACTGTTTTTT. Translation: CASSIGTVSTNEKLFF.

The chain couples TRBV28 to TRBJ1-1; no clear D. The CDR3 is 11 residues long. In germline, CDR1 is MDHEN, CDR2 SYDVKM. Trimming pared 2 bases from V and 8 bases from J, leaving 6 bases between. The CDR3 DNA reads TGTGCCAGCAGTTTAGGGAAAGAAGCTTTCTTT. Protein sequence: CASSLGKEAFF.

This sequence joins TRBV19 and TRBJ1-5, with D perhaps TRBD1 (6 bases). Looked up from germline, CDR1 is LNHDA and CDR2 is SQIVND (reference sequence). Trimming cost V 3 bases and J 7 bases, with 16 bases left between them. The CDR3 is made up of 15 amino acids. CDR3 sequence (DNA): TGTGCCAGTAGTATTTTCACAGGGCGAGGGCAGCCCCAGCATTTT. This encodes CASSIFTGRGQPQHF.

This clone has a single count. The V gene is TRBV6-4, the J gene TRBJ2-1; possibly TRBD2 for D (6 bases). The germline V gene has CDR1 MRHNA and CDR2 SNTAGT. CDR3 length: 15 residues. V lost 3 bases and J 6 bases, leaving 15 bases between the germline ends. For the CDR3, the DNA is TGTGCCAGCAGTGAGGAGGGACTCGCTTCCAATGAGCAGTTCTTC. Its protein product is CASSEEGLASNEQFF.

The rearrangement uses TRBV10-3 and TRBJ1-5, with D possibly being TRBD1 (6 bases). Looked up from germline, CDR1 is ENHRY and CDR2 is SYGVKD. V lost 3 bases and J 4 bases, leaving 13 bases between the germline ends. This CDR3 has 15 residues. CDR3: CAISDPTTGNQPQHF. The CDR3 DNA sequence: TGTGCCATCAGTGACCCAACCACAGGGAATCAGCCCCAGCATTTT.

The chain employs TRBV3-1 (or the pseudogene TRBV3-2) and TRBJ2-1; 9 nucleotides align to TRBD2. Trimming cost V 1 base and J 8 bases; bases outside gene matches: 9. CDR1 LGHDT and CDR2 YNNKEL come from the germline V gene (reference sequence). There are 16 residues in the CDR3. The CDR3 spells CASSQGVAGGPDEQFF. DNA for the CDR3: TGTGCCAGCAGCCAAGGGGTCGCGGGAGGGCCCGATGAGCAGTTCTTC.